This T cell receptor beta chain is drawn from a study of blood T cell repertoires in COVID-19. In the study overall: Italy, Spain and the United States were the sources of the convalescent and acute COVID-19 samples. Sources were T cells, B-cell-depleted T cells, or PBMCs; the material itself was cDNA or gDNA.

CDR1 and CDR2 from the germline V gene are SNHLY and FYNNEI. This CDR3 comprises 14 residues. V was cut by 6 bases and J by 0 bases, with 10 bases left in between. The authors' processing: From reference gene primer amplification, estimates of nucleated cell counts were derived. Sequencing used immunoSEQ multiplex PCR; TCRdb keeps in-frame clones, though not all of them. That table furnishes V, J and clone size, whereas the DNA furnished D and trimming. The sample has about 90,000 clones, about 91% seen once. Input material: peripheral blood. The sequence was collected from a human donor with active COVID-19. The donor label of this sample is uncertain. The genes are TRBV2 and TRBJ2-3; D might be TRBD1 (6 bases). The DNA of the CDR3 is TGTGCCAGCAGGGCAGGGGACAGCACAGATACGCAGTATTTT. Protein sequence: CASRAGDSTDTQYF.